The sequence of this T cell receptor beta chain was determined in a study of T cell changes during pregnancy in multiple sclerosis. Trimming left V 2 bases short and J 1 base short, with 6 bases between. CDR1 is MDHEN, CDR2 SYDVKM, per germline. The length of the CDR3 is 14 residues. This clone showed up just a few times. Some clones are missing from TCRdb's copy, which holds only in-frame ones; the method was immunoSEQ multiplex PCR. The table has around 36,000 clones, more than 80% seen once. The chain couples TRBV28 to TRBJ1-5; D is possibly TRBD1 (6 bases). The specimen comprised CD4+ T cells from peripheral blood mononuclear cells, sampled in the third trimester of pregnancy. This clonotype was obtained from a female donor with multiple sclerosis, enrolled in a pregnancy study. Here the CDR3 reads CASSLTGSNQPQHF. CDR3 bases: TGTGCCAGCAGTTTAACAGGGAGCAATCAGCCCCAGCATTTT.